Sequencing of this T cell receptor (beta chain) was carried out in a study of blood T cell repertoires in COVID-19. Overall study: COVID-19 samples collected from the United States, Italy and Spain covered acute and convalescent phases. The analysed material was cDNA or gDNA that came from T cells, B-cell-depleted T cells, or PBMCs.

The junction had 20 bases not matched to a gene; V was cut back by 10 bases and J by 5 bases. This CDR3 is built from 19 residues. This clone was observed once. As processed by the authors: Reference gene primers were amplified, and this amplification served to estimate nucleated cell counts. TCRdb keeps only in-frame clones here, not all; method: immunoSEQ multiplex PCR. That table is the source of V, J and clone size, and D and trimming were worked out from the DNA. Here the sample spans approximately 100,000 clones, roughly 92% being singletons. The chain links TRBV6-7 to TRBJ2-2; the match to TRBD2 covers 12 bases. TRBV6-7 is sorted into the ORF group, with uncertain function. Material for sequencing was peripheral blood. The TCR was taken from a man in his 70s with acute or convalescent COVID-19. The CDR3 nucleotides read TGTGCCATCGGAGGAGGGCTAGCGGGAGGGCCGAGTAAGACCGGGGAGCTGTTTTTT. Translated, it gives CAIGGGLAGGPSKTGELFF.